The sequence of this TCR beta chain was determined in a study of T cell responses to AZD1222 COVID-19 vaccine. General observations from the study: Dominant at 160-218 and 743-854, vaccine-associated CD4 TCRs also spanned spike. The study reported that nearly half of spike-specific TCRs target unmutated variant regions. The peak T cell response came first, and repertoires were sampled only after it. White British ancestry dominated among donors, who included more females, and clonal diversity was possibly underestimated.

Libraries were prepared by immunoSEQ multiplex PCR; TCRdb keeps only in-frame clonotypes and omits some of them. The sample gives about 200,000 clones, around 94% of which show up once; 1.7% is in the top ten. On this clone itself: What it recognizes is unknown.

The J segment lost 4 bases and the V segment lost 5 bases, leaving 6 bases of the junction unmatched. The CDR3 is 15 amino acids. Germline CDR1 and CDR2: MNHEY and SVGAGI. Sample: peripheral blood, taken 28 days after the second dose of the MenACWY control vaccine. The chain has TRBV6-5 and TRBJ2-1, with 9 bases aligning to TRBD2. This TCR was recovered from an adult who received the MenACWY meningococcal vaccine as a control. The CDR3 DNA reads as TGTGCCAGCAGTACAAGCGGGGGGCCTTACAATGAGCAGTTCTTC. Amino acid sequence: CASSTSGGPYNEQFF.